The 26 T cell receptor beta chains below all came from one sample that was sequenced in a study of identical twins. MiXCR, run by TCRdb on the 5' RACE reads, gives a single entry per CDR3 protein. The table records 150,000 or so distinct CDR3 sequences, roughly 3.3% of them present only once. The sequenced sample consisted of memory T cells sorted from blood. Every receptor here comes from a man aged 18 to 29 in good health.

This clonotype was counted ten times or more. The chain uses TRBV20-1 and TRBJ1-4; D is possibly TRBD1 (6 bases). From germline, CDR1 is DFQATT and CDR2 SNEGSKA (reference sequence). V was cut by 6 bases and J by 6 bases, with 17 bases left in between. The CDR3 loop spans 14 amino acids. Here the CDR3 DNA reads TGCAGTGCCGAGCGGGTAGGGGGGGATGAAAAACTGTTTTTT. This gives the protein CSAERVGGDEKLFF.

This clonotype was seen many times. This chain links TRBV5-1 with TRBJ2-1; perhaps TRBD1 as D (6 bases). Trimming pared 0 bases from V and 5 bases from J, leaving 6 bases between. The germline CDR1 and CDR2 sequences are SGHRS and YFSETQ. The CDR3 spans 13 residues. CDR3 amino acids: CASSLGTDNEQFF. The CDR3, as DNA: TGCGCCAGCAGCTTGGGGACAGACAATGAGCAGTTCTTC.

This clonotype was counted ten times or more. This sequence joins TRBV11-2 and TRBJ1-5; tentative D call: TRBD1 (5 bases). Germline CDR1 and CDR2: SGHAT and FQNNGV. The CDR3 sequence is 13 residues long. Trimming removed 0 bases at V and 7 bases at J, with 7 bases between. The CDR3 sequence: CASSLERDQPQHF. The CDR3 region has the DNA TGTGCCAGCAGCTTAGAAAGGGACCAGCCCCAGCATTTT.

Ten or more counts support this clonotype. The chain couples TRBV11-2 to TRBJ2-3, with D perhaps matching TRBD2 (7 bases). Germline lookup yields CDR1 SGHAT and CDR2 FQNNGV. The CDR3 totals 17 residues. V lost 0 bases, J lost 4 bases, and 17 bases lay in between. The CDR3 sequence: CASSLEVRGRGADTQYF. Written as DNA, the CDR3 is TGTGCCAGCAGCTTAGAAGTGAGGGGGAGGGGGGCAGATACGCAGTATTTT.

This clonotype was picked up many times. The chain is built from TRBV6-4 and TRBJ2-3; the D call may be TRBD1 or TRBD2 (5 bases each). Germline lookup yields CDR1 MRHNA and CDR2 SNTAGT. CDR3 length: 15 residues. Trimming removed 8 bases at V and 0 bases at J, with 15 bases between. CDR3 loop: CASAQGTASTDTQYF. The CDR3 bases are TGTGCCAGCGCCCAAGGGACGGCTAGCACAGATACGCAGTATTTT.

Many counts were recorded for this clonotype. The V gene is TRBV6-1, the J gene TRBJ2-7, with 7 bases matching TRBD1. The junction had 6 bases not matched to a gene; V was cut back by 6 bases and J by 1 base. CDR3 size: 14 residues. CDR1 and CDR2 (germline): MNHNS, SASEGT. CDR3 in DNA: TGTGCCAGCAGGCGACAGGGATCTTCCTACGAGCAGTACTTC. Translated, it gives CASRRQGSSYEQYF.

This clonotype was detected only a few times. This rearrangement joins TRBV18 to TRBJ1-5; maybe TRBD1 (5 bases). CDR1 is KGHSH, CDR2 LQKENI, per germline. The CDR3 totals 14 residues. Trimming cost V 4 bases and J 5 bases, with 12 bases left between them. The CDR3 DNA sequence: TGTGCCAGCTCACGACTCGGGGGGGATCAGCCCCAGCATTTT. It codes for CASSRLGGDQPQHF.

This chain uses TRBV28 with TRBJ2-1; a weak D match, TRBD2 (6 bases). V was clipped by 7 bases and J by 0 bases, with 16 bases between them. This CDR3 region has 16 residues. Germline CDR1 MDHEN, CDR2 SYDVKM. The CDR3 coding sequence is TGTGCCAGCAAGGTGGGCGGGATAAGCTCCTACAATGAGCAGTTCTTC. Its translation: CASKVGGISSYNEQFF.

This clonotype was recorded many times. V and J are TRBV5-5 and TRBJ1-5; maybe TRBD1 (5 bases). V was clipped by 4 bases and J by 4 bases, with 12 bases between them. This CDR3 is 14 amino acids long. The germline V gene has CDR1 SGHKS and CDR2 YYEKEE (reference sequence). The CDR3 reads CASSPRQLNQPQHF. The CDR3 coding sequence is TGTGCCAGCAGCCCGCGACAGCTGAATCAGCCCCAGCATTTT.

Ten or more counts support this clonotype. V gene TRBV5-1 combines with J gene TRBJ2-3; D uncertain. V was pared by 3 bases and J by 2 bases, with 7 bases between. Germline CDR1 reads SGHRS; CDR2 reads YFSETQ. The CDR3 extends over 13 amino acids. Here the CDR3 reads CASSSQFTDTQYF. CDR3 DNA sequence: TGCGCCAGCAGCTCCCAATTCACAGATACGCAGTATTTT.

The chain joins TRBV19 to TRBJ2-2; unclear D gene. CDR3 length: 14 amino acids. V was cut by 4 bases and J by 7 bases, with 13 bases left in between. Germline V gene sequence: CDR1 LNHDA, CDR2 SQIVND (reference sequence). CDR3: CASSRGQAGGELFF. The CDR3 coding sequence is TGTGCCAGTAGTAGGGGTCAAGCAGGCGGGGAGCTGTTTTTT.

This clonotype showed up many times. This sequence joins TRBV3-1 and TRBJ2-2; D is undetermined. The germline V and J ends were trimmed by 0 bases and 6 bases, with 5 bases remaining between them. Germline lookup yields CDR1 LGHDT and CDR2 YNNKEL (reference sequence). CDR3 size: 13 residues. CDR3 protein: CASSQDRPGELFF. In nucleotides, the CDR3 is TGTGCCAGCAGCCAAGATAGGCCCGGGGAGCTGTTTTTT. The entire variable domain, with the rest obtained from reference TRBV3-1 and TRBJ2-2, is as follows: DTAVSQTPKYLVTQMGNDKSIKCEQNLGHDTMYWYKQDSKKFLKIMFSYNNKELIINETVPNRFSPKSPDKAHLNLHINSLELGDSAVYFCASSQDRPGELFFGEGSRLTVL.

This clonotype was seen repeatedly, ten times or more. The V and J genes are TRBV5-1 and TRBJ1-4, with 10 bases that match TRBD1. From germline, CDR1 is SGHRS and CDR2 YFSETQ. The junction had 9 bases not matched to a gene; V was cut back by 4 bases and J by 6 bases. This CDR3 has 16 residues. The CDR3 coding sequence is TGCGCCAGCAGCCTTCGTCCGGGACAGGGGTATGAAAAACTGTTTTTT. It is translated as CASSLRPGQGYEKLFF.

The table lists this clonotype with many counts. J is TRBJ2-1 and V is TRBV10-3, with unresolved D. The V gene lost 4 bases and the J gene lost 3 bases, with 10 bases spanning the gap. The CDR3 extends over 14 amino acids. The germline CDR1 and CDR2 sequences are ENHRY and SYGVKD. CDR3 sequence reads: CAISGSGIYNEQFF. The DNA of the CDR3 is TGTGCCATCAGTGGATCTGGTATCTACAATGAGCAGTTCTTC.

This clonotype has a count of ten or more. This rearrangement joins TRBV12-3 or TRBV12-4 to TRBJ2-1; weak D call: TRBD2 (6 bases). Trimming took 8 bases from V and 5 from J, leaving 13 bases between them. This CDR3 spans 13 amino acids. CDR3 residues: CASAGTRDNEQFF. The CDR3 DNA reads as TGTGCCAGCGCTGGGACTCGCGACAATGAGCAGTTCTTC.

This chain connects TRBV10-1 to TRBJ2-7; no firm D call. Deletions cut 2 bases from V and 1 base from J, with 6 bases between. CDR1 WNHNN and CDR2 SYGVQD come from the germline V gene (reference sequence). This CDR3 comprises 13 residues. The CDR3 loop is CASSEAASYEQYV. The CDR3 region has the DNA TGCGCCAGCAGTGAGGCGGCATCCTACGAGCAGTACGTC.

This chain joins TRBV2 and TRBJ2-5, with D tentatively TRBD1 (5 bases). Germline assignment: CDR1 SNHLY and CDR2 FYNNEI. Trimming took 5 bases from V and 1 from J, leaving 11 bases between them. This CDR3 spans 14 amino acids. DNA for the CDR3: TGTGCCAGCAGTCAGGGAATGAGCCAAGAGACCCAGTACTTC. Translation: CASSQGMSQETQYF.

At least ten counts were recorded for this clonotype. The chain carries TRBV5-4 and TRBJ2-2; no clear D. The germline CDR1 and CDR2 sequences are SGHNT and YYREEE (reference sequence). The CDR3 has 12 residues. The ends were cut back, 4 bases at V and 7 bases at J, with 8 bases in the middle. The DNA for the CDR3 is TGTGCCAGCAGCATGGCCGTCGGGGAGCTGTTTTTT. Translated, it gives CASSMAVGELFF.

This clonotype was seen many times. The V call is TRBV29-1, the J call TRBJ2-3; no firm D call. Trimming left V 2 bases short and J 10 bases short, with 13 bases between. The CDR3 extends over 12 amino acids. CDR1 and CDR2 (germline): SQVTM, ANQGSEA. For the CDR3, the DNA is TGCAGCGTTGAACTACCCCGCGGTGCGCAGTATTTT. Translation gives CSVELPRGAQYF.

This clonotype was seen many times. This sequence joins TRBV4-1 and TRBJ2-2, with 11 nucleotides matching TRBD2. Germline CDR1 is MGHRA and CDR2 is YSYEKL. The CDR3 has 15 residues. V lost 6 bases, J lost 7 bases, and 7 bases stayed unmatched. For the CDR3, the DNA is TGCGCCAGCAGTAGCGGGAGGGCCAGGGGCGGGGAGCTGTTTTTT. This encodes CASSSGRARGGELFF.

This clonotype was observed once. This chain connects TRBV6-1 to TRBJ2-6; possible D gene TRBD1, 5 bases. The V gene's germline CDR1 is MNHNS and CDR2 SASEGT. This CDR3 spans 15 amino acids. The ends were cut back, 6 bases at V and 2 bases at J, with 11 bases in the middle. This CDR3 reads CASSPDIPGANVLTF. The CDR3 DNA is TGTGCCAGCAGCCCGGACATCCCTGGGGCCAACGTCCTGACTTTC.

This clonotype was recorded many times. At one of its ends the junction is not consistent with the germline gene, which may arise from a read error. The chain recombines TRBV4-3 with TRBJ2-1; D possibly corresponds to TRBD1 (5 bases). The CDR3 is made up of 12 amino acids. Germline CDR1 and CDR2: LGHNA and YSLEER. The CDR3 DNA reads as TGCGCCAGCAGCCAAGATCTCTACCCCAGGGTCTTC. The encoded protein is CASSQDLYPRVF.

In this sample, this clonotype turned up many times. This sequence joins TRBV7-2 and TRBJ2-5; tentatively, D is TRBD1 (8 bases). Trimming removed 5 bases at V and 3 bases at J, with 16 bases between. The length of the CDR3 is 15 residues. Germline V gene sequence: CDR1 SGHTA, CDR2 FQGNSA. CDR3 nucleotide sequence: TGTGCCAGCAGCATAAACAGGGGGGGGAAAGAGACCCAGTACTTC. Protein: CASSINRGGKETQYF.

This clonotype has at least ten counts. V gene TRBV29-1 combines with J gene TRBJ2-3; D perhaps matches TRBD1 (5 bases). The CDR3 spans 12 residues. Germline values: CDR1 SQVTM, CDR2 ANQGSEA. Trimming stripped 5 bases from V and 5 bases from J, with 11 bases between. DNA of the CDR3: TGCAGCGTTAGGACAACCAAAGATACGCAGTATTTT. Amino acid sequence: CSVRTTKDTQYF.

This clonotype came up many times. The gene calls are TRBV9 and TRBJ2-3, with unresolved D. V was shortened by 0 bases and J by 6 bases, with 20 bases between the two germline ends. Germline CDR1 is SGDLS and CDR2 is YYNGEE. The CDR3 sequence is 17 residues long. The CDR3 is CASSVVGIDQSTDTQYF. For the CDR3, the DNA is TGTGCCAGCAGCGTAGTCGGTATCGACCAGAGTACGGATACGCAGTATTTT.

This clonotype was observed at least ten times. The J gene is TRBJ2-2, the V gene TRBV29-1, with 8 bases aligning to TRBD1. Per germline, CDR1 SQVTM and CDR2 ANQGSEA. V dropped 7 bases and J dropped 6; count of bases not matched to a gene: 7. The CDR3 consists of 13 residues. DNA for the CDR3: TGCAGCGCCGCTGGACAGGGCCCCGGGGAGCTGTTTTTT. This codes for CSAAGQGPGELFF.